A single sample gave rise to the 20 T cell receptor beta chains below, sequenced in a study of radiotherapy plus CTLA-4 blockade in lung cancer. Profiling relied on immunoSEQ multiplex PCR, and the TCRdb table lists in-frame clones only, not all of them. The repertoire includes over 40,000 clones, 82% of them detected once, and 2.5% to 3.5% sits in the top ten. Sequencing was performed on peripheral blood, taken from a patient treated with radiotherapy plus ipilimumab. The receptors were sampled from a human donor with non-small cell lung cancer who had stable disease on radiotherapy plus ipilimumab.

The V gene is TRBV27, the J gene TRBJ2-3; 9 bases align to TRBD2. The CDR3 has 16 residues. Germline V gene sequence: CDR1 MNHEY, CDR2 SMNVEV (reference sequence). J was trimmed by 3 bases and V by 5 bases; bases with no gene match: 9. This chain's CDR3 is CASSLRIAGVTDTQYF. Here the CDR3 DNA reads TGTGCCAGCAGTCTACGGATAGCGGGAGTGACAGATACGCAGTATTTT.

V is TRBV30 and J is TRBJ2-1, with TRBD2 matching 14 bases. Germline V gene sequence: CDR1 GTSNPN, CDR2 SVGIG (reference sequence). This CDR3 region has 15 residues. Trimming at V came to 5 bases and at J to 12 bases, leaving 12 bases not matched to a gene. This CDR3 is CAWGQGGTSGRGQFF. CDR3 sequence (DNA): TGTGCCTGGGGCCAAGGGGGGACTAGCGGGAGAGGGCAGTTCTTC.

This clone was detected a few times. V gene TRBV16 combines with J gene TRBJ1-4; unclear D gene. The CDR3 covers 15 residues. V was shortened by 3 bases and J by 3 bases, with 11 bases between the two germline ends. Germline V gene data show CDR1 as KGHSY and CDR2 as FQNENV. The CDR3 DNA sequence: TGTGCCAGCAGCCAGGGCCTGCAGCCTAATGAAAAACTGTTTTTT. Its protein product is CASSQGLQPNEKLFF.

The chain couples TRBV19 to TRBJ1-1, with TRBD1 as a possible D gene (5 bases). Trimming stripped 5 bases from V and 1 base from J, with 14 bases between. The CDR3 extends over 15 amino acids. Germline CDR1 LNHDA, CDR2 SQIVND (reference sequence). CDR3 DNA: TGTGCCAGTAGTGCCCTGACAGCCCAGAACACTGAAGCTTTCTTT. Its translation is CASSALTAQNTEAFF.

This rearrangement joins TRBV6-1 to TRBJ2-1, with TRBD2 identical over 8 bases. Looked up from germline, CDR1 is MNHNS and CDR2 is SASEGT. The CDR3 covers 14 residues. Trimming removed 7 bases from V and 9 bases from J; junction bases left unmatched: 11. The CDR3: CASIPREGRGEQFF. The CDR3 region has the DNA TGTGCCAGCATCCCCCGGGAGGGCCGAGGTGAGCAGTTCTTC.

Here the CDR3 reads CASREPKEGLCHEQYF. The CDR3 nucleotides read TGTGCCAGCAGAGAGCCGAAGGAGGGCCTATGCCACGAGCAGTACTTC. This rearrangement joins TRBV21-1 to TRBJ2-7; TRBD2 is the table's D call and was not checked against the DNA. TRBV21-1 is a listed pseudogene. CDR3 length: 16 amino acids.

This clone is medium-sized in the sample. CDR3 sequence (DNA): TGTGCCAGTAGTATCCCCGTTGGCGGTTACAATGAGCAGTTCTTC. It is translated as CASSIPVGGYNEQFF. The chain carries TRBV19 and TRBJ2-1, with D uncertain. This CDR3 spans 15 amino acids. V lost 3 bases and J lost 4, with 13 bases in between. Germline lookup yields CDR1 LNHDA and CDR2 SQIVND (reference sequence).

This clone was detected once. The gene calls are TRBV5-1 and TRBJ2-3; 9 nucleotides line up with TRBD2. The CDR3 totals 16 residues. The ends lost 0 bases at V and 4 bases at J; junction bases unmatched: 6. CDR1 SGHRS and CDR2 YFSETQ come from the germline V gene. CDR3 nucleotide sequence: TGCGCCAGCAGCTTGGAGGGTAGCGGGAGATCAGATACGCAGTATTTT. Protein: CASSLEGSGRSDTQYF.

CDR3 nucleotide sequence: TGTGCCAGCATGCCGGGACTAGCGGGACACTACGAGCAGTACTTC. This sequence encodes CASMPGLAGHYEQYF. V gene TRBV2 combines with J gene TRBJ2-7, with 13 positions matching TRBD2. The CDR3 is 15 amino acids. The junction had 6 bases not matched to a gene; V was cut back by 7 bases and J by 3 bases. Germline CDR1 SNHLY, CDR2 FYNNEI.

This sequence joins TRBV5-1 and TRBJ2-1; 8 nucleotides align to TRBD2. Germline values: CDR1 SGHRS, CDR2 YFSETQ. V lost 0 bases to trimming and J lost 9 bases; unmatched junction nucleotides: 8. CDR3 length equals 15 residues. The DNA for the CDR3 is TGCGCCAGCAGCTTGGCCGTCGGGAGGGCGGGTGAGCAGTTCTTC. Protein product: CASSLAVGRAGEQFF.

CDR3 loop: CASSAGIQGSSYEQYF. The CDR3 bases are TGTGCCAGCAGCGCAGGGATTCAGGGGAGCTCCTACGAGCAGTACTTC. V is TRBV5-4 and J is TRBJ2-7, with a weak D call TRBD1 (6 bases). The V gene's germline CDR1 is SGHNT and CDR2 YYREEE (reference sequence). Trimming stripped 4 bases from V and 0 bases from J, with 17 bases between. The CDR3 totals 16 residues.

The chain has TRBV14 and TRBJ1-2, with 9 bases matching TRBD1. CDR3 length: 16 residues. The V gene end was trimmed by 0 bases and the J gene end by 7 bases; junction bases not matched to a gene: 9. Germline CDR1 SGHDN, CDR2 FVKESK. The CDR3: CASSQDVIQGAGGYTF. Written as DNA, the CDR3 is TGTGCCAGCAGCCAAGACGTTATACAGGGGGCAGGTGGCTACACCTTC.

The rearrangement uses TRBV6-5 and TRBJ2-1; tentative D call: TRBD1 (7 bases). The CDR3 loop spans 14 amino acids. Germline assignment: CDR1 MNHEY and CDR2 SVGAGI. Trimming removed 6 bases from V and 5 bases from J, with 14 bases in between. CDR3 DNA sequence: TGTGCCAGCAGACAAGGGGGGACAGACAATGAGCAGTTCTTC. Translating gives CASRQGGTDNEQFF.

CDR3 nucleotide sequence: TGTGCCAGCAGTAAAGGACTAGCGGGAGCGGTGAGGGAGACCCAGTACTTC. It yields the protein CASSKGLAGAVRETQYF. This rearrangement joins TRBV6-1 to TRBJ2-5, with 13 nucleotides matching TRBD2. Losses at the gene ends were 5 bases for V and 5 bases for J; bases not matched to a gene: 11. Germline CDR1 MNHNS, CDR2 SASEGT. There are 17 residues in the CDR3.

This clone occurred once. The chain is built from TRBV14 and TRBJ1-2; weak D call: TRBD1 (5 bases). The CDR3 runs 13 residues. Trimming stripped 0 bases from V and 4 bases from J, with 6 bases between. The germline V gene has CDR1 SGHDN and CDR2 FVKESK. CDR3 in DNA: TGTGCCAGCAGCCAAGACAGGGTCTATGGCTACACCTTC. Translation gives CASSQDRVYGYTF.

The chain is built from TRBV10-3 and TRBJ1-5, with 9 bases identical to TRBD1. The length of the CDR3 is 15 residues. CDR1 and CDR2 (germline): ENHRY, SYGVKD. The ends lost 10 bases at V and 6 bases at J; junction bases unmatched: 13. CDR3 bases: TGTGCCACCGACGAGGGACAGGGTTTAAGTCAGCCCCAGCATTTT. This codes for CATDEGQGLSQPQHF.

V gene TRBV28 combines with J gene TRBJ2-3, with unresolved D. V was clipped by 6 bases and J by 0 bases, with 4 bases between them. The germline V gene has CDR1 MDHEN and CDR2 SYDVKM. This CDR3 comprises 12 residues. The CDR3 DNA reads TGTGCCAGCAGCACTAGCACAGATACGCAGTATTTT. Protein product: CASSTSTDTQYF. Based on the CDR3 plus reference TRBV28 and TRBJ2-3, the full variable domain is DVKVTQSSRYLVKRTGEKVFLECVQDMDHENMFWYRQDPGLGLRLIYFSYDVKMKEKGDIPEGYSVSREKKERFSLILESASTNQTSMYLCASSTSTDTQYFGPGTRLTVL.

This clone has only one observation. The rearrangement uses TRBV5-1 and TRBJ1-6, with D perhaps matching TRBD1 (6 bases). Germline V gene data show CDR1 as SGHRS and CDR2 as YFSETQ. V gave up 4 bases and J gave up 10 bases, with 18 bases separating them. The CDR3 is 15 residues long. The CDR3 protein is CASSPLGRGSSPLHF. CDR3 sequence (DNA): TGCGCCAGCAGCCCACTTGGCAGGGGAAGCTCACCCCTCCACTTT.

This clone occurred a few times. The V call is TRBV27, the J call TRBJ2-3, with D possibly matching TRBD2 (6 bases). With 3 bases removed from V and 7 bases from J, the gap between germline ends came to 14 bases. This CDR3 contains 14 residues. Germline V gene data show CDR1 as MNHEY and CDR2 as SMNVEV (reference sequence). The CDR3 DNA sequence: TGTGCCAGCAGTTTGGGGACTTCCCTGAATACGCAGTATTTT. This gives the protein CASSLGTSLNTQYF.

In regard to this clone: At one boundary the junction diverges from the germline segment, which might be a read error. The chain links TRBV7-9 to TRBJ2-7, with 10 bases identical to TRBD2. CDR1 and CDR2 from the germline V gene are SEHNR and FQNEAQ (reference sequence). This CDR3 has 14 amino acids. The CDR3 protein is CASSIAGGFYEQYF. The CDR3 coding sequence is TGTGCCAGCAGCATAGCGGGAGGATTCTACGAGCAGTACTTC. Full variable domain (missing parts from reference TRBV7-9 and TRBJ2-7): DTGVSQNPRHKITKRGQNVTFRCDPISEHNRLYWYRQTLGQGPEFLTYFQNEAQLEKSRLLSDRFSAERPKGSFSTLEIQRTEQGDSAMYLCASSIAGGFYEQYFGPGTRLTVT.